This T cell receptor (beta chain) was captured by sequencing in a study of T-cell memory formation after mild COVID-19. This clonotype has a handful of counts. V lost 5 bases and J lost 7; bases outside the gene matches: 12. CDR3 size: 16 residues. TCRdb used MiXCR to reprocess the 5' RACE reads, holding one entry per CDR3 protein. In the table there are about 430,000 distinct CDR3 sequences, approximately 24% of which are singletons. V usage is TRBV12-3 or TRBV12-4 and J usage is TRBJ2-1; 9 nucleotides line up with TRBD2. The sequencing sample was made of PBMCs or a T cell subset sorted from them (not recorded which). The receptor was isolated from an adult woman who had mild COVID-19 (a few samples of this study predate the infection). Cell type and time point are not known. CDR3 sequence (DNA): TGTGCCAGCAGTCGGAAATTAGCGGGAGCAGGGAATGAGCAGTTCTTC. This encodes CASSRKLAGAGNEQFF.